The clone carrying this TCR beta chain was observed a handful of times. Authors of the study amplified TCR beta CDR3 regions from RNA transcripts. A set of HTBI primers served as the primers for a first-round RT-PCR of the TCR CDR3. TCRdb used MiXCR to reprocess the multiplex PCR reads, holding one entry per CDR3 protein. The sample holds under 350,000 distinct CDR3 sequences; 21% are singletons and the top ten take 50%. The source of the PBMCs was 8.5 to 10 ml of fresh peripheral blood. This record belongs to a study of T cells in Graves' hyperthyroidism and ophthalmopathy. The CDR3 is 17 residues long. Trimming cost V 5 bases and J 0 bases; bases outside gene matches: 10. The germline V gene encodes CDR1 LNHDA and CDR2 SQIVND (reference sequence).

The source of this sequence is a woman between 50 and 59 years old with Graves' hyperthyroidism. The V and J genes are TRBV19 and TRBJ1-1, with 9 bases identical to TRBD1. Sample: blood. CDR3 residues: CASSRGTGRLMNTEAFF. The CDR3 coding sequence is TGTGCCAGTAGTCGTGGGACAGGGCGCCTGATGAACACTGAAGCTTTCTTT.